This T cell receptor (beta chain) was sequenced in a study of T cell responses to AZD1222 COVID-19 vaccine. This CDR3 contains 12 residues. V lost 4 bases to trimming and J lost 1 base, with 5 bases between them. Germline V gene sequence: CDR1 GTSNPN, CDR2 SVGIG (reference sequence). Repertoires were generated with immunoSEQ multiplex PCR, while TCRdb's copy carries only in-frame clones and drops some. The sample lists around 100,000 clones, about 90% seen once, with about 2.5% in the top ten. V is TRBV30 and J is TRBJ2-1; D unresolved. Source: peripheral blood, taken 28 days after the second AZD1222 dose. The clonotype originates from an adult who received the AZD1222 COVID-19 vaccine. CDR3 DNA: TGTGCCTGGAAGGTGTCCTACAATGAGCAGTTCTTC. It is translated as CAWKVSYNEQFF.